The clone carrying this T cell receptor (beta chain) was detected many times. From the 5' RACE reads, TCRdb called clonotypes with MiXCR, one entry per CDR3 protein. The sample shows about 180,000 distinct CDR3 sequences, 15% to 20% of them seen only once. With 1 base removed from V and 3 bases from J, the gap between germline ends came to 9 bases. This CDR3 comprises 14 residues. In germline, CDR1 is KGHSH, CDR2 LQKENI. This sample stems from a study of T-cell memory formation after mild COVID-19. Study summary: Largely, TCR clusters stayed within a single donor.

Input material: PBMCs or a T cell subset sorted from them (not recorded which). This clonotype originated in a man aged 18 to 30 who had mild COVID-19 (a few samples of this study predate the infection). Cell type and time point are not known. V gene TRBV18 combines with J gene TRBJ1-1; a weak D match, TRBD1 (5 bases). This chain's CDR3 is CASSPLGDYTEAFF. CDR3 bases: TGTGCCAGCTCACCACTCGGGGACTACACTGAAGCTTTCTTT.